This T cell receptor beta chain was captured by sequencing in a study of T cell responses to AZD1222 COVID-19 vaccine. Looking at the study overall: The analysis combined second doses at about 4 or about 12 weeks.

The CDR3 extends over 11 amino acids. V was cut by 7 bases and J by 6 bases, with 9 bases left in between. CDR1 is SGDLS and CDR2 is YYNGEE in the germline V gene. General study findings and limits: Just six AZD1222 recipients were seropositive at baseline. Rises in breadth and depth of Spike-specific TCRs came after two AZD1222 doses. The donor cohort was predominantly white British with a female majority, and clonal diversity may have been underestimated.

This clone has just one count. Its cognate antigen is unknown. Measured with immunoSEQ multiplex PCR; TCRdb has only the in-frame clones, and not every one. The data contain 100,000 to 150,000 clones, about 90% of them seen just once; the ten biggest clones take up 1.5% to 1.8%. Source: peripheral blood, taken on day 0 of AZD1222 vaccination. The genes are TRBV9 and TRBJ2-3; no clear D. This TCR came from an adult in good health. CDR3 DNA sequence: TGTGCCAGCGGGCAAGTTGATACGCAGTATTTT. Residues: CASGQVDTQYF. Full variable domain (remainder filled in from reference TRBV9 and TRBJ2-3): DSGVTQTPKHLITATGQRVTLRCSPRSGDLSVYWYQQSLDQGLQFLIQYYNGEERAKGNILERFSAQQFPDLHSELNLSSLELGDSALYFCASGQVDTQYFGPGTRLTVL.